This T cell receptor (beta chain) was sequenced for a study of blood T cells in healthy people across ages. On the study more broadly: Researchers report that template switching captured about one barcoded beta molecule per two T cells.

This clonotype was seen only a few times. Sample-barcoded 5' priming and a J-beta primer mix drove a second PCR of roughly 7 to 11 cycles. Each cDNA molecule received a tag from a template-switch adaptor that had 12 random nucleotides. All samples yielded 2.5 million or more CDR3-containing paired-end reads. TCRdb re-derived calls from the 5' RACE reads in MiXCR, one entry per CDR3 protein. The sample carries 850,000 to 1,000,000 distinct CDR3 sequences, approximately 49% recorded once. The CDR3 is made up of 16 amino acids. CDR1 and CDR2 (germline): SEHNR, FQNEAQ (reference sequence). Trimming took 5 bases from V and 5 from J; bases not matched to a gene: 10.

The chain joins TRBV7-9 to TRBJ2-2, with 8 bases that match TRBD2. This receptor was obtained from a man aged 25 to 40 in good health. Input material: blood. The CDR3 reads CASSASGGAGTGELFF. For the CDR3, the DNA is TGTGCCAGCAGCGCTTCGGGGGGGGCTGGTACCGGGGAGCTGTTTTTT.